Each of the 15 T cell receptor beta chains below was sequenced from the same sample in a study of lymphopenia after photon versus proton radiotherapy. Here immunoSEQ multiplex PCR was the method, and the copy in TCRdb shows in-frame clones only, minus some. The sample includes roughly 45,000 clones, approximately 85% of them seen just once. Here the sequenced sample was peripheral blood, taken from a patient treated with photon-based radiotherapy. The source of these receptors is a man aged 35 to 55 with gastric cancer.

The V gene is TRBV4-2, the J gene TRBJ1-2, with 8 bases aligning to TRBD1. There are 14 residues in the CDR3. V dropped 4 bases and J dropped 3; count of bases not matched to a gene: 4. The germline gives CDR1 LGHNA, CDR2 YNFKEQ. CDR3 amino acids: CASSRAGGHYGYTF. The CDR3 bases are TGTGCCAGCAGCCGGGCAGGGGGCCACTATGGCTACACCTTC.

V gene TRBV19 combines with J gene TRBJ2-2; the D gene is possibly TRBD2 (5 bases). Per the germline V gene, CDR1 is LNHDA and CDR2 is SQIVND (reference sequence). CDR3 length: 13 amino acids. With 7 bases removed from V and 5 bases from J, the gap between germline ends came to 11 bases. The chain's CDR3 is CASNVEGTGELFF. The CDR3 coding sequence is TGTGCCAGTAACGTAGAGGGTACCGGGGAGCTGTTTTTT.

CDR3 sequence (DNA): TGTGCCAGCTCACCACCGGGGGCCGTCGAAAAACTGTTTTTT. It codes for CASSPPGAVEKLFF. V gene TRBV18 combines with J gene TRBJ1-4; perhaps TRBD1 as D (6 bases). The CDR3 loop spans 14 amino acids. Germline loops: CDR1 KGHSH, CDR2 LQKENI. Trimming took off 0 bases at V and 8 bases at J, with 10 bases between the two ends.

Here the CDR3 reads CASSYSSLGSYEQYF. DNA for the CDR3: TGTGCCAGCAGTTACTCATCTCTAGGCTCCTACGAGCAGTACTTC. The V gene is TRBV6-5, the J gene TRBJ2-7; D unclear. The CDR3 consists of 15 residues. Germline V lookup: CDR1 MNHEY, CDR2 SVGAGI. Trimming removed 0 bases at V and 0 bases at J, with 9 bases between.

The chain uses TRBV9 and TRBJ1-4, with 7 bases matching TRBD1. Trimming cost V 4 bases and J 8 bases; bases outside gene matches: 14. Germline CDR1 SGDLS, CDR2 YYNGEE. This CDR3 comprises 16 residues. CDR3 loop: CASSPNGRGQDEKLFF. CDR3 nucleotide sequence: TGTGCCAGCAGCCCCAACGGTAGGGGGCAGGACGAAAAACTGTTTTTT.

Concerning this clone itself: This sample also contains other DNA sequences that code for the same CDR3. This chain joins TRBV4-3 and TRBJ2-2; D is perhaps TRBD2 (6 bases). Germline loops: CDR1 LGHNA, CDR2 YSLEER. V lost 0 bases to trimming and J lost 4 bases, with 6 bases between them. The CDR3 has 14 residues. For the CDR3, the DNA is TGCGCCAGCAGCCAAGAGGGGGGCACCGGGGAGCTGTTTTTT. Its protein product is CASSQEGGTGELFF.

This clone was detected a few times. The chain is built from TRBV7-3 and TRBJ2-1; either TRBD1 or TRBD2 may supply D (5 bases each). V was clipped by 5 bases and J by 9 bases, with 14 bases between them. From germline, CDR1 is SGHTA and CDR2 FQGTGA. CDR3 length: 13 residues. CDR3 loop: CASSPRRGVEQFF. DNA for the CDR3: TGTGCCAGCAGCCCGAGACGAGGGGTTGAGCAGTTCTTC.

The chain is built from TRBV14 and TRBJ1-1; D remains ambiguous. V was pared by 4 bases and J by 2 bases, with 8 bases between. There are 13 residues in the CDR3. The germline V gene encodes CDR1 SGHDN and CDR2 FVKESK. In DNA, the CDR3 is TGTGCCAGCAGCCCCGGACGAAACACTGAAGCTTTCTTT. It yields the protein CASSPGRNTEAFF.

The J gene is TRBJ1-2, the V gene TRBV19; no reliable D call. Looked up from germline, CDR1 is LNHDA and CDR2 is SQIVND (reference sequence). The length of the CDR3 is 17 residues. V was trimmed by 3 bases and J by 6 bases, leaving 23 bases between them. CDR3 coding DNA: TGTGCCAGTAGTATTGTTCTTCATCCGGCGGGCGCCAATGGCTACACCTTC. Its protein is CASSIVLHPAGANGYTF.

This clone was found a few times. This rearrangement joins TRBV5-1 to TRBJ2-3; 10 nucleotides match TRBD2. The CDR3 spans 17 residues. Trimming cost V 0 bases and J 5 bases; bases outside gene matches: 9. Germline V gives CDR1 SGHRS, CDR2 YFSETQ. This CDR3 is CASSLAPRTSGRDTQYF. The CDR3 nucleotides are TGCGCCAGCAGCTTGGCGCCCCGGACTAGCGGCCGAGATACGCAGTATTTT. The full variable domain, in which reference TRBV5-1 and TRBJ2-3 provide the parts outside the CDR3, is KAGVTQTPRYLIKTRGQQVTLSCSPISGHRSVSWYQQTPGQGLQFLFEYFSETQRNKGNFPGRFSGRQFSNSRSEMNVSTLELGDSALYLCASSLAPRTSGRDTQYFGPGTRLTVL.

The chain employs TRBV15 and TRBJ2-5; D is ambiguous. Germline V gene data show CDR1 as LNHNV and CDR2 as YYDKDF (reference sequence). The CDR3 consists of 14 residues. V gave up 1 base and J gave up 5 bases, with 11 bases separating them. This CDR3 is CATSRGSFGETQYF. The CDR3, as DNA: TGTGCCACCAGCAGAGGAAGTTTCGGGGAGACCCAGTACTTC.

The chain is built from TRBV14 and TRBJ2-4, with TRBD1 matching over 8 bases. Germline V gene lookup returns CDR1 SGHDN and CDR2 FVKESK. Trimming took 3 bases from V and 6 from J; bases not matched to a gene: 1. The CDR3 extends over 13 amino acids. For the CDR3, the DNA is TGTGCCAGCAGCCAGCAGGGGGCAAACATTCAGTACTTC. This encodes CASSQQGANIQYF.

V is TRBV29-1 and J is TRBJ1-2; 7 bases agree with TRBD1. The CDR3 extends over 14 amino acids. Trimming removed 2 bases from V and 4 bases from J; junction bases left unmatched: 7. Germline values: CDR1 SQVTM, CDR2 ANQGSEA. CDR3 DNA: TGCAGCGTTGAATTAGGGACAGCCGGCTATGGCTACACCTTC. Translating it yields CSVELGTAGYGYTF. Using reference TRBV29-1 and TRBJ1-2 for the parts outside the CDR3, the full variable domain is SAVISQKPSRDICQRGTSLTIQCQVDSQVTMMFWYRQQPGQSLTLIATANQGSEATYESGFVIDKFPISRPNLTFSTLTVSNMSPEDSSIYLCSVELGTAGYGYTFGSGTRLTVV.

J is TRBJ2-5 and V is TRBV5-1, with TRBD1 matching over 7 bases. Unmatched junction bases numbered 5, after V lost 4 bases and J lost 2 bases. CDR1 and CDR2 from the germline V gene are SGHRS and YFSETQ. This CDR3 contains 14 residues. This CDR3 is CASSLGTEQETQYF. Here the CDR3 DNA reads TGCGCCAGCAGCCTGGGGACAGAACAAGAGACCCAGTACTTC.

This clone showed up just a few times. V is TRBV11-3 and J is TRBJ2-1; 11 bases fit TRBD2. CDR1 and CDR2 from the germline V gene are SGHNT and YENEEA. Trimming removed 3 bases from V and 9 bases from J; junction bases left unmatched: 4. This CDR3 has 14 residues. The CDR3 sequence is CASSFSGGATEQFF. CDR3 sequence (DNA): TGTGCCAGCAGCTTTAGCGGGGGGGCCACTGAGCAGTTCTTC. Using reference TRBV11-3 and TRBJ2-1 for the parts outside the CDR3, the full variable domain is EAGVVQSPRYKIIEKKQPVAFWCNPISGHNTLYWYLQNLGQGPELLIRYENEEAVDDSQLPKDRFSAERLKGVDSTLKIQPAELGDSAVYLCASSFSGGATEQFFGPGTRLTVL.